These 26 T cell receptor beta chains share one sample of origin, sequenced in a study of T and B cells in COVID-19 patients. BIOMED2 TRB-A/B primer pools were used in multiplex TRB PCR. TCRdb reprocessed the multiplex PCR reads with MiXCR, giving one entry per CDR3 protein. The sample carries 20,000 to 25,000 distinct CDR3 sequences, approximately 30% recorded once. TRB was amplified from around 250-460 ng of blood genomic DNA. The sample consisted of blood. The receptor set was obtained from a human donor who had recovered from COVID-19.

There are many counts of this clonotype. The chain employs TRBV18 and TRBJ1-4; D is perhaps TRBD1 (5 bases). This CDR3 has 14 residues. Germline-derived CDR1 and CDR2 are KGHSH and LQKENI. Trimming removed 2 bases at V and 8 bases at J, with 12 bases between. CDR3 sequence reads: CASSPSSGREKLFF. CDR3 nucleotide sequence: TGTGCCAGCTCACCATCATCGGGACGGGAAAAACTGTTTTTT. Complete variable domain (other parts from reference TRBV18 and TRBJ1-4): NAGVMQNPRHLVRRRGQEARLRCSPMKGHSHVYWYRQLPEEGLKFMVYLQKENIIDESGMPKERFSAEFPKEGPSILRIQQVVRGDSAAYFCASSPSSGREKLFFGSGTQLSVL.

This chain connects TRBV5-6 to TRBJ2-7; 8 bases agree with TRBD1. The germline V gene has CDR1 SGHDT and CDR2 YYEEEE. V trimming: 4 bases; J trimming: 4 bases; junction bases outside the gene matches: 7. CDR3 length: 14 residues. The DNA for the CDR3 is TGTGCCAGCAGCACTACAGGGGGGTTTTACGAGCAGTACTTC. Amino acid sequence: CASSTTGGFYEQYF.

The chain uses TRBV7-2 and TRBJ2-5, with no clear D. Germline lookup yields CDR1 SGHTA and CDR2 FQGNSA. The CDR3 has 11 residues. V shed 5 bases and J shed 6 bases, with 7 bases lying between them. CDR3 in amino acids: CASSQRQTQYF. CDR3 DNA: TGTGCCAGCAGCCAGAGGCAGACCCAGTACTTC.

This clonotype is medium-sized (0.01 to 0.1%) by share. The CDR3, as DNA: TGTGCCAGTCGCGGGACAGGCCAATCATCTGGGGCCAACGTCCTGACTTTC. This codes for CASRGTGQSSGANVLTF. This chain joins TRBV19 and TRBJ2-6; 8 positions match TRBD1. The ends lost 8 bases at V and 1 base at J; junction bases unmatched: 10. Germline loops: CDR1 LNHDA, CDR2 SQIVND (reference sequence). The CDR3 contains 17 residues.

The sample holds many counts of this clonotype. The chain recombines TRBV5-4 with TRBJ2-1; 8 nucleotides line up with TRBD2. Germline assignment: CDR1 SGHNT and CDR2 YYREEE (reference sequence). This CDR3 comprises 17 residues. Trimming at V came to 5 bases and at J to 7 bases, leaving 17 bases not matched to a gene. The CDR3 here is CASSQIPPSGPKNEQFF. CDR3 nucleotide sequence: TGTGCCAGCAGTCAAATCCCGCCTAGCGGGCCTAAAAATGAGCAGTTCTTC.

This clonotype has a handful of counts. This chain connects TRBV29-1 to TRBJ1-1; 10 bases are shared with TRBD1. The germline CDR1 and CDR2 sequences are SQVTM and ANQGSEA. CDR3 length: 12 amino acids. V gave up 6 bases and J gave up 5 bases; unmatched junction bases: 3. The chain's CDR3 is CSVGTGVTEAFF. The CDR3, as DNA: TGCAGCGTCGGGACAGGGGTAACTGAAGCTTTCTTT.

In its sample, this clonotype was seen once. The V gene is TRBV20-1, the J gene TRBJ2-1; 11 positions agree with TRBD2. This CDR3 has 19 residues. Trimming took 4 bases from V and 0 from J; bases not matched to a gene: 14. The germline gives CDR1 DFQATT, CDR2 SNEGSKA (reference sequence). The CDR3 here is CSAKKVLAGAVSSYNEQFF. The CDR3 DNA sequence: TGCAGTGCTAAGAAAGTACTAGCGGGGGCCGTGAGCTCCTACAATGAGCAGTTCTTC.

By share, this clonotype ranks as medium-sized. The genes are TRBV19 and TRBJ1-6; D is undetermined. The germline V gene encodes CDR1 LNHDA and CDR2 SQIVND (reference sequence). V lost 5 bases and J lost 10, with 9 bases in between. CDR3 size: 12 residues. CDR3 DNA: TGTGCCAGTAGTCCTTCGACATCACCCCTCCACTTT. This encodes CASSPSTSPLHF. Together with reference TRBV19 and TRBJ1-6, the CDR3 gives the full variable domain: DGGITQSPKYLFRKEGQNVTLSCEQNLNHDAMYWYRQDPGQGLRLIYYSQIVNDFQKGDIAEGYSVSREKKESFPLTVTSAQKNPTAFYLCASSPSTSPLHFGNGTRLTVT.

This chain connects TRBV18 to TRBJ2-7; D possibly corresponds to TRBD1 (6 bases). V was trimmed by 3 bases and J by 3 bases, leaving 6 bases between them. This CDR3 contains 12 residues. Germline V gene sequence: CDR1 KGHSH, CDR2 LQKENI. In DNA form, the CDR3 reads TGTGCCAGCTCACCGGACAGCTACGAGCAGTACTTC. It translates to CASSPDSYEQYF.

V is TRBV5-6 and J is TRBJ2-7; weak D call: TRBD1 (7 bases). The V gene lost 4 bases and the J gene lost 5 bases, with 13 bases spanning the gap. Germline assignment: CDR1 SGHDT and CDR2 YYEEEE. The CDR3 length is 13 residues. The CDR3 sequence is CASSITGEDEQYF. The DNA of the CDR3 is TGTGCCAGCAGCATAACAGGGGAGGACGAGCAGTACTTC.

This clonotype was detected only a few times. The V call is TRBV27, the J call TRBJ1-1; no clear D. The CDR3 has 14 residues. Germline CDR1 and CDR2: MNHEY and SMNVEV (reference sequence). The V and J ends lost 5 bases and 3 bases respectively, with 13 bases between them. In DNA, the CDR3 is TGTGCCAGCAGTGCCCGTTCGTGGGACACTGAAGCTTTCTTT. Its protein product is CASSARSWDTEAFF.

By sample fraction, this clonotype is medium-sized. The chain combines TRBV18 with TRBJ2-3, with 10 bases identical to TRBD2. J gave up 3 bases and V 3 bases, and 3 bases lay outside the gene matches. Germline V gene data show CDR1 as KGHSH and CDR2 as LQKENI. The CDR3 covers 15 residues. The CDR3: CASSPGAGGTDTQYF. The CDR3 nucleotides read TGTGCCAGCTCACCGGGAGCGGGGGGGACAGATACGCAGTATTTT.

This clonotype was counted only a few times. The gene calls are TRBV5-1 and TRBJ1-1; D not certain. CDR3 length: 15 amino acids. Germline V gene sequence: CDR1 SGHRS, CDR2 YFSETQ. V was pared by 0 bases and J by 5 bases, with 14 bases between. CDR3 amino acids: CASSLVSGGGTEAFF. The CDR3 bases are TGCGCCAGCAGCTTGGTCTCAGGAGGCGGGACTGAAGCTTTCTTT.

This clonotype is classed as medium-sized. This CDR3 is missing its conserved last phenylalanine or tryptophan, likely due to a read error. The DNA is left out, because the CDR3 cannot be placed on it with certainty; the CDR3 is given as TCRdb lists it. The chain is built from TRBV30 and TRBJ2-7; TRBD2, the table's D call, was not compared with the DNA. Germline lookup yields CDR1 GTSNPN and CDR2 SVGIG (reference sequence). 13 amino acids form the CDR3, both terminal residues included. CDR3 protein: CAWSDPNSGGTGL.

This clonotype has more than one count but fewer than ten. The rearrangement joins TRBV18 to TRBJ2-7; D gene unclear. The CDR3 is made up of 15 amino acids. Germline V CDR1 and CDR2: KGHSH, LQKENI. V was cut by 2 bases and J by 6 bases, with 17 bases left in between. The CDR3 DNA reads TGTGCCAGCTCACCAATATCTGGTTGGACCTCCGAGCAGTACTTC. Protein: CASSPISGWTSEQYF.

Concerning this clonotype: One end of the junction varies from germline; a read error may be responsible. The V gene is TRBV28, the J gene TRBJ2-5; 7 positions agree with TRBD1. CDR1 MDHEN and CDR2 SYDVKM come from the germline V gene. The CDR3 runs to 14 residues. CDR3 coding DNA: TGTGCCAGCAGTTTAATGGGACAGCAAGAGGCCCAGTACTTC. The encoded protein is CASSLMGQQEAQYF.

This sequence joins TRBV14 and TRBJ2-5; 8 bases match TRBD2. Unmatched junction bases numbered 9, after V lost 1 base and J lost 5 bases. The CDR3 sequence is 16 residues long. The germline gives CDR1 SGHDN, CDR2 FVKESK. The CDR3 sequence: CASSQVRAGGLETQYF. For the CDR3, the DNA is TGTGCCAGCAGCCAAGTTCGCGCGGGGGGTCTGGAGACCCAGTACTTC.

This chain links TRBV30 with TRBJ2-7, with 7 nucleotides matching TRBD1. V lost 2 bases, J lost 3 bases, and 4 bases stayed unmatched. The CDR3 totals 13 residues. The germline V gene encodes CDR1 GTSNPN and CDR2 SVGIG (reference sequence). The DNA of the CDR3 is TGTGCCTGGAGTAGGGGGACAGACTACGAGCAGTACTTC. This translates into CAWSRGTDYEQYF.

This clonotype was seen many times. V usage is TRBV27 and J usage is TRBJ2-1; TRBD2 agrees at 10 bases. Germline V lookup: CDR1 MNHEY, CDR2 SMNVEV (reference sequence). V shed 4 bases, J shed 5 bases, and the junction held 17 bases outside the gene matches. CDR3 size: 19 residues. The CDR3 loop reads CASSSLQGQRGGYHNEQFF. DNA for the CDR3: TGTGCCAGCAGTTCACTTCAGGGCCAGCGGGGGGGCTACCACAATGAGCAGTTCTTC.

The chain links TRBV19 to TRBJ2-1; possible D gene TRBD1, 9 bases. The CDR3 totals 18 residues. The ends were cut back, 0 bases at V and 4 bases at J, with 19 bases in the middle. The germline CDR1 and CDR2 sequences are LNHDA and SQIVND (reference sequence). CDR3 protein: CASSIDQRGTGKYNEQFF. The CDR3 DNA is TGTGCCAGTAGTATAGATCAGCGGGGGACAGGGAAGTACAATGAGCAGTTCTTC.

This clonotype was counted between two and nine times. The genes are TRBV7-2 and TRBJ1-5; a weak D match, TRBD1 (6 bases). The V and J ends lost 5 bases and 4 bases respectively, with 12 bases between them. CDR1 SGHTA and CDR2 FQGNSA come from the germline V gene. The CDR3 is made up of 14 amino acids. CDR3 sequence: CASSRGGGNQPQHF. CDR3 nucleotide sequence: TGTGCCAGCAGCCGGGGGGGCGGGAATCAGCCCCAGCATTTT.

A few counts support this clonotype. This chain joins TRBV27 and TRBJ2-7; 7 nucleotides align to TRBD2. Per the germline V gene, CDR1 is MNHEY and CDR2 is SMNVEV (reference sequence). J gave up 2 bases and V 4 bases, and 5 bases lay outside the gene matches. The CDR3 is 14 amino acids. The DNA for the CDR3 is TGTGCCAGCAGTTCCGGGGGGATGCCCTACGAGCAGTACTTC. Its translation is CASSSGGMPYEQYF.

Sample share makes this clonotype medium-sized. V is TRBV29-1 and J is TRBJ1-1; D is uncertain. CDR1 is SQVTM, CDR2 ANQGSEA, per germline. The length of the CDR3 is 11 residues. Trimming shortened V by 0 bases and J by 7 bases, and 6 bases separated the two germline ends. CDR3 sequence (DNA): TGCAGCGTTGAAGATCGATATGAAGCTTTCTTT. Residues: CSVEDRYEAFF.

This clonotype was seen a few times. The CDR3 DNA is TGTGCCAGCAGCATTACAGGGGAAGGGAATCAGCCCCAGCATTTT. Amino acid sequence: CASSITGEGNQPQHF. The chain has TRBV6-5 and TRBJ1-5, with TRBD1 identical over 7 bases. CDR3 size: 15 residues. The germline V gene has CDR1 MNHEY and CDR2 SVGAGI. V shed 6 bases and J 4 bases; nucleotides not matched to a gene: 9.

This chain uses TRBV28 with TRBJ2-7, with D perhaps matching TRBD1 or TRBD2 (6 bases each). CDR1 and CDR2 (germline): MDHEN, SYDVKM. The CDR3 extends over 13 amino acids. Trimming pared 7 bases from V and 1 base from J, leaving 11 bases between. The CDR3 protein is CASIGGSSYEQYF. The CDR3 coding sequence is TGTGCCAGCATCGGGGGCTCTTCCTACGAGCAGTACTTC.

The chain has TRBV4-2 and TRBJ1-6, with 7 bases lining up with TRBD1. Germline lookup yields CDR1 LGHNA and CDR2 YNFKEQ. This CDR3 contains 15 residues. V trimming: 4 bases; J trimming: 6 bases; junction bases outside the gene matches: 6. The CDR3 nucleotides read TGTGCCAGCAGCCGGCGGACAGGACCTAATTCACCCCTCCACTTT. As protein: CASSRRTGPNSPLHF.